This TCR beta chain derives from a study of blood T cell repertoires in COVID-19. In the study overall: There were acute and convalescent COVID-19 samples, and they came from the United States, Italy and Spain. T cells, B-cell-depleted T cells, or PBMCs provided the cDNA or gDNA that served as material.

The ends were cut back, 7 bases at V and 6 bases at J, with 9 bases in the middle. Per the germline V gene, CDR1 is SGHNT and CDR2 is YENEEA. The CDR3 contains 12 residues. In the study's own analysis: It was from reference gene primer amplification that nucleated cell counts were estimated. Only in-frame clones appear in the TCRdb table, and some are missing; sequencing was by immunoSEQ multiplex PCR. V and J calls plus clone size are reproduced from that table; the DNA served to infer D and trimming. The sample lists about 170,000 clones, 84% occurring once. Sequencing used peripheral blood. The clonotype was recovered from a man in his forties who had recovered from COVID-19. The chain joins TRBV11-3 to TRBJ2-2; D remains unclear. CDR3 in DNA: TGTGCCAGCAAAGCGTCGGCCGGGGAGCTGTTTTTT. Protein sequence: CASKASAGELFF.